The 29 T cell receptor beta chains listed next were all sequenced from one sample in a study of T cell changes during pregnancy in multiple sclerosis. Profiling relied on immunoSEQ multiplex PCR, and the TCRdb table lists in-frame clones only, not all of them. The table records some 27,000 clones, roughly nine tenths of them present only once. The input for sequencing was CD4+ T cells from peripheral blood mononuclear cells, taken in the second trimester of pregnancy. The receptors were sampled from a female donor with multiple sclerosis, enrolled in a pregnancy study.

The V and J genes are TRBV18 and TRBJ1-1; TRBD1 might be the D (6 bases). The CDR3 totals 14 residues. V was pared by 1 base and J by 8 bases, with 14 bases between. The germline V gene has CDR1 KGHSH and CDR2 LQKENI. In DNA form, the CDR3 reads TGTGCCAGCTCACCACGCCCCGACAGGTCAGAAGCTTTCTTT. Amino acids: CASSPRPDRSEAFF.

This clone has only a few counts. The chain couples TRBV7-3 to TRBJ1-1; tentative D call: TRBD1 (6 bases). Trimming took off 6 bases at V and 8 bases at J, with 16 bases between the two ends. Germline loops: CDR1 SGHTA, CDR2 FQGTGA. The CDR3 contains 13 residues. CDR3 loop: CASRLDRRGEAFF. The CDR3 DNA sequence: TGTGCCAGCAGATTGGACAGAAGGGGCGAAGCTTTCTTT.

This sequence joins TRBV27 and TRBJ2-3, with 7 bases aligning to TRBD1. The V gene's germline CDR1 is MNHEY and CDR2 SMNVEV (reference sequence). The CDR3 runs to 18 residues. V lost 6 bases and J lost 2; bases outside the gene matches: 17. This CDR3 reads CASSHQSPGQDNTDTQYF. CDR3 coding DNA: TGTGCCAGCAGCCACCAATCTCCCGGACAGGACAACACAGATACGCAGTATTTT.

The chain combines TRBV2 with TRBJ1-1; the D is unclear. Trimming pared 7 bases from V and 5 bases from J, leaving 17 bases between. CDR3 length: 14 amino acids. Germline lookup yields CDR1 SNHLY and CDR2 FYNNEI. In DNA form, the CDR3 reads TGTGCCAGCACCCAGATGAGGGCCGGGACTGAAGCTTTCTTT. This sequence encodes CASTQMRAGTEAFF.

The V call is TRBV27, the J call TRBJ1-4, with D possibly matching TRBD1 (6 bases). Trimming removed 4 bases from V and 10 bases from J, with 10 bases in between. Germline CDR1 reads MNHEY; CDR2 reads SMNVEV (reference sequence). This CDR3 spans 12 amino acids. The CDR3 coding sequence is TGTGCCAGCAGTTCACAGGGTGGAAAACTGTTTTTT. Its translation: CASSSQGGKLFF.

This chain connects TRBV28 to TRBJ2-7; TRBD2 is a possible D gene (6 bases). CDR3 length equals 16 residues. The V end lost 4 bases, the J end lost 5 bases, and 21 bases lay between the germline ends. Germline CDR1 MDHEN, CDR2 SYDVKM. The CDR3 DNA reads TGTGCCAGCAGTTCCCCGGGGACCGGAGGGGCCCACGAGCAGTACTTC. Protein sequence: CASSSPGTGGAHEQYF. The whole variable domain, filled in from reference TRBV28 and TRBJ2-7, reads DVKVTQSSRYLVKRTGEKVFLECVQDMDHENMFWYRQDPGLGLRLIYFSYDVKMKEKGDIPEGYSVSREKKERFSLILESASTNQTSMYLCASSSPGTGGAHEQYFGPGTRLTVT.

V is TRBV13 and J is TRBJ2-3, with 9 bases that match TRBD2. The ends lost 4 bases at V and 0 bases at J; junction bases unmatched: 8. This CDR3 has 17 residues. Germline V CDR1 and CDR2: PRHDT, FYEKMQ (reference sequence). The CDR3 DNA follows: TGTGCCAGCAGCTCGTTAGCGGGGGAGTCTAGCACAGATACGCAGTATTTT. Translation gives CASSSLAGESSTDTQYF.

CDR3 coding DNA: TGTGCCAGCAGTCTAACCCCCTTGAGTGGTAAAGCTTTCTTT. It specifies CASSLTPLSGKAFF. This chain joins TRBV27 and TRBJ1-1, with D uncertain. CDR3 length equals 14 residues. Germline assignment: CDR1 MNHEY and CDR2 SMNVEV (reference sequence). V lost 5 bases and J 9 bases, leaving 19 bases between the germline ends.

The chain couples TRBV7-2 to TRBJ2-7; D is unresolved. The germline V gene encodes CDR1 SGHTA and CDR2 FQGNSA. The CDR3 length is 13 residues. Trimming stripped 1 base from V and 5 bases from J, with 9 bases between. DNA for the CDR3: TGTGCCAGCAGCTTAGGGCACACCAACGAGCAGTACTTC. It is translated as CASSLGHTNEQYF.

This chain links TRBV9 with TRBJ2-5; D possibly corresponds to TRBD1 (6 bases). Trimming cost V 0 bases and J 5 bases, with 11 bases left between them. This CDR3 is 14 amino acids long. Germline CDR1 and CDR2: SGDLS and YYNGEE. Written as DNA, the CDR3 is TGTGCCAGCAGCGTAGGGACAGTATATGAGACCCAGTACTTC. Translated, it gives CASSVGTVYETQYF.

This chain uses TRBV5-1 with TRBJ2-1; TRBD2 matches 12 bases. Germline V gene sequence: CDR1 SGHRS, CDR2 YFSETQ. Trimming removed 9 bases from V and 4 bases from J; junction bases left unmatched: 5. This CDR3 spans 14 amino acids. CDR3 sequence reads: CATRTSGAYNEQFF. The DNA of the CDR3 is TGCGCCACCAGGACTAGCGGGGCATACAATGAGCAGTTCTTC.

CDR3 sequence: CASSGGAYEQYF. The CDR3 DNA is TGTGCCAGCTCCGGAGGGGCCTACGAGCAGTACTTC. V gene TRBV7-9 combines with J gene TRBJ2-7; D might be TRBD2 (6 bases). V was cut by 8 bases and J by 2 bases, with 10 bases left in between. The germline CDR1 and CDR2 sequences are SEHNR and FQNEAQ (reference sequence). The CDR3 runs to 12 residues.

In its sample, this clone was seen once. CDR3 protein: CASSPTGYNTEAFF. CDR3 nucleotides: TGTGCCAGCTCACCGACAGGGTATAACACTGAAGCTTTCTTT. The chain combines TRBV18 with TRBJ1-1, with TRBD1 identical over 7 bases. There are 14 residues in the CDR3. The V and J ends lost 3 bases and 2 bases, in that order; junction bases with no gene match: 3. From germline, CDR1 is KGHSH and CDR2 LQKENI. The full variable domain, with the rest looked up from reference TRBV18 and TRBJ1-1, is NAGVMQNPRHLVRRRGQEARLRCSPMKGHSHVYWYRQLPEEGLKFMVYLQKENIIDESGMPKERFSAEFPKEGPSILRIQQVVRGDSAAYFCASSPTGYNTEAFFGQGTRLTVV.

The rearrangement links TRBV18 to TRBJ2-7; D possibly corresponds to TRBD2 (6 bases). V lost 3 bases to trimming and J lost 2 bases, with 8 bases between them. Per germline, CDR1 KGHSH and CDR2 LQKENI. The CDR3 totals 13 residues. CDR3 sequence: CASSPGEAYEQYF. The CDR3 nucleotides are TGTGCCAGCTCACCCGGGGAGGCCTACGAGCAGTACTTC.

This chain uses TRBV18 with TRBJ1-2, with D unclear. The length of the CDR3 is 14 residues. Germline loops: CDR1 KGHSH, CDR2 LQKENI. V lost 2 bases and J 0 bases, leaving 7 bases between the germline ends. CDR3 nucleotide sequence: TGTGCCAGCTCACCATTCGACACTAACTATGGCTACACCTTC. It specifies CASSPFDTNYGYTF.

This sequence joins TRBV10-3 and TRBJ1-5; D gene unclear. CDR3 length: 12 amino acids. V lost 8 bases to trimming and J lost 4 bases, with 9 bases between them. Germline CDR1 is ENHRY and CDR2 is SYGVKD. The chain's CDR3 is CAIGVSNQPQHF. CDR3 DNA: TGTGCCATCGGAGTTTCAAATCAGCCCCAGCATTTT.

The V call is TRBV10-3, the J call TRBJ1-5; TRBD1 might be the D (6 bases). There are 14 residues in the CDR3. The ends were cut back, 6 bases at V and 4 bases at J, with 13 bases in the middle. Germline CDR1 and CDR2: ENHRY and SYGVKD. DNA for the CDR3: TGTGCCATCAGGGGGGCTCGGGAAAATCAGCCCCAGCATTTT. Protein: CAIRGARENQPQHF.

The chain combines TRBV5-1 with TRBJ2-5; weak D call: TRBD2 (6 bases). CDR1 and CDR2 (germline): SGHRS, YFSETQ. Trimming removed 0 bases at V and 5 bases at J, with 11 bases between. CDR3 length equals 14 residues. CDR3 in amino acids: CASSLGQAGETQYF. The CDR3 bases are TGCGCCAGCAGCTTGGGGCAGGCGGGGGAGACCCAGTACTTC.

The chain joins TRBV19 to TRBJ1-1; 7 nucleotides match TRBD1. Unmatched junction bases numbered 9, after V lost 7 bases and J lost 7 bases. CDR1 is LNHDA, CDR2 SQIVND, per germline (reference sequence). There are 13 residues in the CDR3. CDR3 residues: CASNNRGTFEAFF. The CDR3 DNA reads TGTGCCAGTAATAACAGGGGAACCTTTGAAGCTTTCTTT.

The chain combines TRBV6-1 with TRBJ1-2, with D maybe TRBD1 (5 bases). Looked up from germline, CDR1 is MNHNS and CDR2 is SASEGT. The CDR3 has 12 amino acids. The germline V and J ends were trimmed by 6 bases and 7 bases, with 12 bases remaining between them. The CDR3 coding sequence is TGTGCCAGCAGGGGGGGGTTCCGTGGCTACACCTTC. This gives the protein CASRGGFRGYTF.

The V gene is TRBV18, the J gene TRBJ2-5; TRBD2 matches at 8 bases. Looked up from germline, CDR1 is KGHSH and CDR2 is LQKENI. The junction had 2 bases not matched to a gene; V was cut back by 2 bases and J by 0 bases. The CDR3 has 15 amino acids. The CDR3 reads CASSPNGGDQETQYF. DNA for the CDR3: TGTGCCAGCTCACCAAACGGGGGGGACCAAGAGACCCAGTACTTC.

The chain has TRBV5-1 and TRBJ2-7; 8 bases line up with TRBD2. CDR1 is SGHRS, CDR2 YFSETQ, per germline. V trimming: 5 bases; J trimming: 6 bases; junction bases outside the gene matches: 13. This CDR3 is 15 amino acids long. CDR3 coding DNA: TGCGCCAGCAGTTCTCTCACGGGGGGGCGAGGCGAGCAGTACTTC. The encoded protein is CASSSLTGGRGEQYF.

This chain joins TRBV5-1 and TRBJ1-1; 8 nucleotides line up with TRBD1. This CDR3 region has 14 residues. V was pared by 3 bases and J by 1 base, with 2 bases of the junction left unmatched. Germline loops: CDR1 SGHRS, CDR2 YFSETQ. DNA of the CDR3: TGCGCCAGCAGCTCTCAGGGGGCGAACACTGAAGCTTTCTTT. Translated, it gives CASSSQGANTEAFF.

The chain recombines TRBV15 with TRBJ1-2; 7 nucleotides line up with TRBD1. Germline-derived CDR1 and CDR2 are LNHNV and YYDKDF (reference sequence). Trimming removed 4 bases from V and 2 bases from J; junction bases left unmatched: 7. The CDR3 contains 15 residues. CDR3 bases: TGTGCCACCAGCAAACCGGGACAGCTAAACTATGGCTACACCTTC. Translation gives CATSKPGQLNYGYTF.

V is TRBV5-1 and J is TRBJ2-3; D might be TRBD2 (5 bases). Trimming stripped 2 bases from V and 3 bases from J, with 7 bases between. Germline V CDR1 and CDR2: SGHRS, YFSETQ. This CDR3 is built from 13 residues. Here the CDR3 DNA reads TGCGCCAGCAGCTTTGGACTTACAGATACGCAGTATTTT. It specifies CASSFGLTDTQYF.

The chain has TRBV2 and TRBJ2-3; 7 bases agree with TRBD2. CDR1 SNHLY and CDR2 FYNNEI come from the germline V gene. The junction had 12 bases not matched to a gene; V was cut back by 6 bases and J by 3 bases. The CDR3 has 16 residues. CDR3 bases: TGTGCCAGCAGGGCCCCGGGGGGACGGTGGACAGATACGCAGTATTTT. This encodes CASRAPGGRWTDTQYF.

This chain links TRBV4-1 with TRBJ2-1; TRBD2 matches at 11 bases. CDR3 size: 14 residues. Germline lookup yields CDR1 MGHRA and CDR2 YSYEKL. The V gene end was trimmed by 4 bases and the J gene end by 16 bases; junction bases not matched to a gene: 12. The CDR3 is CASSPAGLAGGFFF. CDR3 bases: TGCGCCAGCAGCCCAGCGGGGCTAGCGGGGGGTTTCTTCTTC.

The CDR3 protein is CASIIIQNTEAFF. CDR3 nucleotide sequence: TGTGCCAGCATTATCATACAGAACACTGAAGCTTTCTTT. The J gene is TRBJ1-1, the V gene TRBV6-1; D remains unclear. CDR3 length: 13 residues. Per the germline V gene, CDR1 is MNHNS and CDR2 is SASEGT. V was shortened by 7 bases and J by 1 base, with 10 bases between the two germline ends.

CDR3 sequence: CASRDIRRQNEAFF. DNA of the CDR3: TGTGCCAGCAGAGACATACGAAGACAGAATGAAGCTTTCTTT. V and J are TRBV2 and TRBJ1-1, with a possible D match to TRBD1 (5 bases). Trimming removed 6 bases from V and 7 bases from J, with 18 bases in between. The CDR3 covers 14 residues. The germline CDR1 and CDR2 sequences are SNHLY and FYNNEI.